Listed below are T cell receptor beta chains from one sample, sequenced in a study of Graves' ophthalmopathy and Graves' hyperthyroidism. TCRdb recomputed calls from the multiplex PCR reads with MiXCR, one row per CDR3 protein. The table shows some 350,000 distinct CDR3 sequences, with roughly 15% occurring only once. What was sequenced was peripheral blood. These receptors were obtained from an adult woman with stable Graves' hyperthyroidism. Both conserved end residues are part of each CDR3. The order of the fields is J gene, V gene, D gene, clone size, CDR3 DNA, CDR3 protein. The D gene is left open where the match is weak. The size of a clone is reported for some rows only, either as once, few or many, or as a class for expanded clones.

j_gene: TRBJ1-1; v_gene: TRBV11-2; d_gene: .; abundance: few; CDR3nt: TGTGCCAGCAGCTTAGTTCAGGGATCGCCTTATCCCGAAGCTTTCTTT; CDR3aa: CASSLVQGSPYPEAFF
j_gene: TRBJ2-2; v_gene: TRBV3-1; d_gene: .; abundance: .; CDR3nt: TGTGCCAGCAGCCAAGTTCAGGGCGAGAACACCGGGGAGCTGTTTTTT; CDR3aa: CASSQVQGENTGELFF
j_gene: TRBJ2-2; v_gene: TRBV2; d_gene: .; abundance: .; CDR3nt: TGTGCCAGCAGTGAAGATCGGGGCGGGGTCACCGGGGAGCTGTTTTTT; CDR3aa: CASSEDRGGVTGELFF
j_gene: TRBJ1-2; v_gene: TRBV6-9; d_gene: .; abundance: .; CDR3nt: TGTGCCAGCGGGTACGGCGGGGCGGGGGTTTATGGCTACACCTTC; CDR3aa: CASGYGGAGVYGYTF
j_gene: TRBJ2-7; v_gene: TRBV20-1; d_gene: .; abundance: many; CDR3nt: TGCAGTGCAGCTCAAGGACGGGAGCAGTACTTC; CDR3aa: CSAAQGREQYF
j_gene: TRBJ2-7; v_gene: TRBV27; d_gene: .; abundance: many; CDR3nt: TGTGCCATCACGAAAAGCGGATCCTACGAGCAGTACTTC; CDR3aa: CAITKSGSYEQYF
j_gene: TRBJ2-5; v_gene: TRBV7-2; d_gene: TRBD2; abundance: many; CDR3nt: TGTGCCAGCAGCACCTCTAGCGGGAGGAACCCCCAGTACTTC; CDR3aa: CASSTSSGRNPQYF
j_gene: TRBJ2-1; v_gene: TRBV29-1; d_gene: .; abundance: .; CDR3nt: TGCAGCGTTGATAGGGGGGAGCAGTTCTTC; CDR3aa: CSVDRGEQFF
j_gene: TRBJ2-5; v_gene: TRBV29-1; d_gene: TRBD2; abundance: many; CDR3nt: TGCAGCGGCGTAGCGGGAGGGCCTCTGGAGACCCAGTACTTC; CDR3aa: CSGVAGGPLETQYF
j_gene: TRBJ2-7; v_gene: TRBV30; d_gene: TRBD2; abundance: few; CDR3nt: TGTGCCTGGAGTGTACGAAGACTAGCGAACGAGCAGTACTTC; CDR3aa: CAWSVRRLANEQYF
j_gene: TRBJ1-2; v_gene: TRBV29-1; d_gene: .; abundance: many; CDR3nt: TGCAGCGTTGATGGGCAGGGACGAAACTATGGCTACACCTTC; CDR3aa: CSVDGQGRNYGYTF
j_gene: TRBJ2-7; v_gene: TRBV7-2; d_gene: TRBD2; abundance: many; CDR3nt: TGTGCCAGCAGCTTAGCAGGGCGGGAGGGCCTTGAGCAGTACTTC; CDR3aa: CASSLAGREGLEQYF
j_gene: TRBJ2-7; v_gene: TRBV27; d_gene: .; abundance: many; CDR3nt: TGTGCCAGCATCGGTACGGAACCCTACGAGCAGTACTTC; CDR3aa: CASIGTEPYEQYF
j_gene: TRBJ1-2; v_gene: TRBV12-3/TRBV12-4; d_gene: TRBD1; abundance: many; CDR3nt: TGTGCCAGCAGTCCCGGGACAGCGCTTAACTATGGCTACACCTTC; CDR3aa: CASSPGTALNYGYTF
j_gene: TRBJ2-5; v_gene: TRBV29-1; d_gene: .; abundance: many; CDR3nt: TGCAGCGGGATTACAGGGATCCAAGAGACCCAGTACTTC; CDR3aa: CSGITGIQETQYF
j_gene: TRBJ2-7; v_gene: TRBV29-1; d_gene: TRBD2; abundance: many; CDR3nt: TGCAGCGTTTATTTTTTAGCGGGAGCCACCTACGAGCAGTACTTC; CDR3aa: CSVYFLAGATYEQYF
j_gene: TRBJ1-1; v_gene: TRBV11-2; d_gene: TRBD1; abundance: many; CDR3nt: TGTGCCAGCAGCTTAGTAGGCAGGGGGCGGCTGAACACTGAAGCTTTCTTT; CDR3aa: CASSLVGRGRLNTEAFF
j_gene: TRBJ2-2; v_gene: TRBV11-2; d_gene: TRBD1; abundance: few; CDR3nt: TGTGCCAGCAGCCCGATCCCGTCCGGGACAGGGGTTTTTTCCGGGGAGCTGTTTTTT; CDR3aa: CASSPIPSGTGVFSGELFF
j_gene: TRBJ1-5; v_gene: TRBV5-1; d_gene: .; abundance: .; CDR3nt: TGCGCCAGCAGCTTGTATCCCGGGGGCGCCGACCAGCCCCGGCATTTT; CDR3aa: CASSLYPGGADQPRHF
j_gene: TRBJ1-2; v_gene: TRBV5-1; d_gene: TRBD1; abundance: many; CDR3nt: TGCGCCAGCAGCGGATCCGGGACAGGGGGCCGGGGCTACACCTTC; CDR3aa: CASSGSGTGGRGYTF
j_gene: TRBJ1-5; v_gene: TRBV27; d_gene: .; abundance: .; CDR3nt: TGTGCCAGCAGTTTGTCGGGTCGCGGCAATCAGCCCCAGCATTTT; CDR3aa: CASSLSGRGNQPQHF
j_gene: TRBJ1-2; v_gene: TRBV20-1; d_gene: .; abundance: many; CDR3nt: TGCAGTGCACCGGACAGCTACACCTTC; CDR3aa: CSAPDSYTF
j_gene: TRBJ2-5; v_gene: TRBV28; d_gene: .; abundance: .; CDR3nt: TGTGCCATCCAGGGGGGGGACCTCCAAGAGACCCAGTACTTC; CDR3aa: CAIQGGDLQETQYF
j_gene: TRBJ1-5; v_gene: TRBV4-3; d_gene: TRBD1; abundance: many; CDR3nt: TGCGCCAGCAGCCAAGAGGGACAGCCTAATCAGCCCCAGCATTTT; CDR3aa: CASSQEGQPNQPQHF
j_gene: TRBJ2-7; v_gene: TRBV4-1; d_gene: TRBD2; abundance: few; CDR3nt: TGCGCCAGCAGCCCGGACGTGACGGGAGGATTCTACGAGCAGTACTTC; CDR3aa: CASSPDVTGGFYEQYF
j_gene: TRBJ2-2; v_gene: TRBV5-1; d_gene: TRBD2; abundance: many; CDR3nt: TGCGCCAGCAGCCCACGGACTAGCGGGACCCTTAACACCGGGGAGCTGTTTTTT; CDR3aa: CASSPRTSGTLNTGELFF
j_gene: TRBJ2-5; v_gene: TRBV6-1; d_gene: TRBD1; abundance: .; CDR3nt: TGTGCCACGATGGGGACAGCATACCAAGAGACCCAGTACTTC; CDR3aa: CATMGTAYQETQYF
j_gene: TRBJ2-7; v_gene: TRBV20-1; d_gene: .; abundance: many; CDR3nt: TGCAGTGCTAGAGATCCCTATGAGGGCTACGAGCAGTACTTC; CDR3aa: CSARDPYEGYEQYF
j_gene: TRBJ1-2; v_gene: TRBV12-3/TRBV12-4; d_gene: TRBD1; abundance: few; CDR3nt: TGTGCCAGCAGTTTAGGTCACAGGGGGCTGGGATATGGCTACACCTTC; CDR3aa: CASSLGHRGLGYGYTF
j_gene: TRBJ1-6; v_gene: TRBV12-3/TRBV12-4; d_gene: .; abundance: many; CDR3nt: TGTGCCAGCAGTTTAGTAGGGGAAGATTCACCCCTCCACTTT; CDR3aa: CASSLVGEDSPLHF
j_gene: TRBJ1-5; v_gene: TRBV6-2/TRBV6-3; d_gene: .; abundance: .; CDR3nt: TGTGCCAGCAGTGGGACACGTAGCTGGAATCAGCCCCAGCATTTT; CDR3aa: CASSGTRSWNQPQHF
j_gene: TRBJ1-2; v_gene: TRBV6-1; d_gene: .; abundance: .; CDR3nt: TGTGCCAGCAGTGATCGGACAAGAAAGACCGGCTACACCTTC; CDR3aa: CASSDRTRKTGYTF
j_gene: TRBJ2-2; v_gene: TRBV4-3; d_gene: TRBD1; abundance: few; CDR3nt: TGCGCCAGCAGCCAAGACACCGGGACAGGGACCGGGGAGCTGTTTTTT; CDR3aa: CASSQDTGTGTGELFF
j_gene: TRBJ2-7; v_gene: TRBV29-1; d_gene: TRBD2; abundance: many; CDR3nt: TGCAGCGTTGCAGCGGGGCAATACAAGCAGTACTTC; CDR3aa: CSVAAGQYKQYF
j_gene: TRBJ1-3; v_gene: TRBV25-1; d_gene: .; abundance: many; CDR3nt: TGTGCCAGCTCGACAGCTACCTCTGGAAACACCATATATTTT; CDR3aa: CASSTATSGNTIYF
j_gene: TRBJ2-7; v_gene: TRBV6-1; d_gene: .; abundance: many; CDR3nt: TGTGCCAGCAGACGCACCAAAGGGACCTACGAGCAGTACTTC; CDR3aa: CASRRTKGTYEQYF
j_gene: TRBJ2-7; v_gene: TRBV20-1; d_gene: TRBD2; abundance: .; CDR3nt: TGCAGTGCTAGTAGACTAGCGGGAGTATACCCCTACGAGCAGTACTTC; CDR3aa: CSASRLAGVYPYEQYF
j_gene: TRBJ2-4; v_gene: TRBV2; d_gene: .; abundance: many; CDR3nt: TGTGCCAGCAGACAGATTATAGCCAAAAACATTCAGTACTTC; CDR3aa: CASRQIIAKNIQYF
j_gene: TRBJ2-7; v_gene: TRBV28; d_gene: .; abundance: once; CDR3nt: TGTGCCAGCAGTTTGTCTGGGTGGCAATCCGAGCAGTACTTC; CDR3aa: CASSLSGWQSEQYF
j_gene: TRBJ2-2; v_gene: TRBV7-6; d_gene: TRBD2; abundance: many; CDR3nt: TGTGCCAGCAGCTTAGTAGCGGGAGATGCCGGGGAGCTGTTTTTT; CDR3aa: CASSLVAGDAGELFF
j_gene: TRBJ2-5; v_gene: TRBV7-2; d_gene: .; abundance: .; CDR3nt: TGTGCCAGCAGCTTAGTGTCAGGGAAAGAGACCCTGTACTTC; CDR3aa: CASSLVSGKETLYF
j_gene: TRBJ2-2; v_gene: TRBV19; d_gene: TRBD2; abundance: .; CDR3nt: TGTGCCAGTGGGCTGCGGGAGGTCACCGGGGAGCTGTTTTTT; CDR3aa: CASGLREVTGELFF
j_gene: TRBJ2-5; v_gene: TRBV6-1; d_gene: .; abundance: many; CDR3nt: TGTGCCAGCAGCCTCATGGCTGGGGCCCAGTACTTC; CDR3aa: CASSLMAGAQYF
j_gene: TRBJ2-1; v_gene: TRBV29-1; d_gene: TRBD2; abundance: .; CDR3nt: TGCAGCGTTGAAGAGGACGGGACTACCAACAATGAGCAGTTCTTC; CDR3aa: CSVEEDGTTNNEQFF
j_gene: TRBJ1-2; v_gene: TRBV3-1; d_gene: .; abundance: many; CDR3nt: TGTGCCAGCAGCCAAGGCCAGGGTCTCTATGGCTACACCTTC; CDR3aa: CASSQGQGLYGYTF
j_gene: TRBJ2-7; v_gene: TRBV6-5; d_gene: .; abundance: many; CDR3nt: TGTGCCAGCGGATTTCGTAGGGCCTACGAGCAGTACTTC; CDR3aa: CASGFRRAYEQYF
j_gene: TRBJ2-2; v_gene: TRBV10-3; d_gene: .; abundance: many; CDR3nt: TGTGCCATCAGTGGGCGGAGCGCGAACACCGGGGAGCTGTTTTTT; CDR3aa: CAISGRSANTGELFF
j_gene: TRBJ1-5; v_gene: TRBV28; d_gene: .; abundance: many; CDR3nt: TGTGCCAGCAGTCGACGGAGCCTCCGGCCCCAGCATTTT; CDR3aa: CASSRRSLRPQHF
j_gene: TRBJ2-1; v_gene: TRBV12-3/TRBV12-4; d_gene: TRBD2; abundance: .; CDR3nt: TGTGCCAGCAGTTTAGTGGCTAGCGGGAGTCTCCATGAGCAGTTCTTC; CDR3aa: CASSLVASGSLHEQFF